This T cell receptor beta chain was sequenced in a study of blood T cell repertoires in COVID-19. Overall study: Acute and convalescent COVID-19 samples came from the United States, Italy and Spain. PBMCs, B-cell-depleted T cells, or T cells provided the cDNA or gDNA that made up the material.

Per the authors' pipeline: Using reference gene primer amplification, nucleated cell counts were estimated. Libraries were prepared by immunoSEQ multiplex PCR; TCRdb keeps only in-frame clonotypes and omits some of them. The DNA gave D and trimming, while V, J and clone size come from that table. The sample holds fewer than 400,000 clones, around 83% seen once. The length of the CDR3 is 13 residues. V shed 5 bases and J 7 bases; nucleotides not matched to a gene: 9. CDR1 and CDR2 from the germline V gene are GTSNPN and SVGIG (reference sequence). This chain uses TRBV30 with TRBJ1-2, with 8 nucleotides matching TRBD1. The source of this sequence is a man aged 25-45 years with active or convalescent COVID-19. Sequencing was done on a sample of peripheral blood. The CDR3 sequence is CAWGLGQGIGYTF. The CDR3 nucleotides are TGTGCCTGGGGGCTCGGACAGGGAATTGGCTACACCTTC. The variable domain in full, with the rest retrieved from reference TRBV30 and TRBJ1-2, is SQTIHQWPATLVQPVGSPLSLECTVEGTSNPNLYWYRQAAGRGLQLLFYSVGIGQISSEVPQNLSASRPQDRQFILSSKKLLLSDSGFYLCAWGLGQGIGYTFGSGTRLTVV.